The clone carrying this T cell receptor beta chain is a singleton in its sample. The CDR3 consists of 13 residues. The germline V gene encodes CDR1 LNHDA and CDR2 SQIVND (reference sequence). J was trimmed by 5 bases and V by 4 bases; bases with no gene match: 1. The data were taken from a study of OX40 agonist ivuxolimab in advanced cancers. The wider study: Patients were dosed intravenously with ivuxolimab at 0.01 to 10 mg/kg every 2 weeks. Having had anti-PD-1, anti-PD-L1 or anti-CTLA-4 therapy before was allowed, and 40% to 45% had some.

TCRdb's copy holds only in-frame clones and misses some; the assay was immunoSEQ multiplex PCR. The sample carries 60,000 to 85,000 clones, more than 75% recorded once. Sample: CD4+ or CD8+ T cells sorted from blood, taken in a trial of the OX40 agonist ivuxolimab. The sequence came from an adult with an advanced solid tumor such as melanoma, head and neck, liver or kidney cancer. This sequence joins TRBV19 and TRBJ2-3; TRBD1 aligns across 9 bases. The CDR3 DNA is TGTGCCAGTAGTACGGACAGGGGAGATACGCAGTATTTT. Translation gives CASSTDRGDTQYF.